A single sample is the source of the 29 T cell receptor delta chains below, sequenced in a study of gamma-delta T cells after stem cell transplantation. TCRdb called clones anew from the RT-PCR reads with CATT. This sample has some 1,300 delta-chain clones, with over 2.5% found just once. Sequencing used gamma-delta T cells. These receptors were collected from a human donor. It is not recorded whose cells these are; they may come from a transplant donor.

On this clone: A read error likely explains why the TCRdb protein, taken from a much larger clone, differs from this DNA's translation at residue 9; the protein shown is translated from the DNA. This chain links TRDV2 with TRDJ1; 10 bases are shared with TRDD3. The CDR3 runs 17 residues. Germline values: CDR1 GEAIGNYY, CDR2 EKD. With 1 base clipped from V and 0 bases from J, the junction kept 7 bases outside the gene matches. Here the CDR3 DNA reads TGTGCCTGTGACACTCTACTGGGGGATCCGTACACCGATAAACTCATCTTT. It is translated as CACDTLLGDPYTDKLIF.

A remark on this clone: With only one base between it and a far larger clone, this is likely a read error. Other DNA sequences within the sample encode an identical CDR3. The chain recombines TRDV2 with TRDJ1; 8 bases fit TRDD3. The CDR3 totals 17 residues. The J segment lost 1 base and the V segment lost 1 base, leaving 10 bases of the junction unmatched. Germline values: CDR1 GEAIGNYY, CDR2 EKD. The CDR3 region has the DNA TGTGCCTGTGACACTGCGGAACTACTGGGGGCCACCGATAAACTCATCTTT. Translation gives CACDTAELLGATDKLIF.

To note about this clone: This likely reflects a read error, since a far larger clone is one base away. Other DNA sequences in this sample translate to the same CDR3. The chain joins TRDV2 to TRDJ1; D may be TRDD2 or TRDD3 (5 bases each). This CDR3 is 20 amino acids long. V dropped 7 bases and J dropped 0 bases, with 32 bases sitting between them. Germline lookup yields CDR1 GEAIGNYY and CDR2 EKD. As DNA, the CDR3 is TGTGCCTGCGACGGAATTGCGCCTACGGAACCTGTACTGGACACCGATAAACTCATCTTT. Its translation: CACDGIAPTEPVLDTDKLIF.

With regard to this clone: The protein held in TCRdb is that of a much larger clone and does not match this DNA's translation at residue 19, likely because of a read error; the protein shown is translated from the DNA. The CDR3, as DNA: TGTGCCTGTGACACCGTTTCCGGGGGATACGCCACCCAGTACACCGATAAACTCACCTTT. Its translation: CACDTVSGGYATQYTDKLTF. The J gene is TRDJ1, the V gene TRDV2; 10 bases are a match to TRDD3. Germline V gene sequence: CDR1 GEAIGNYY, CDR2 EKD. There are 20 residues in the CDR3.

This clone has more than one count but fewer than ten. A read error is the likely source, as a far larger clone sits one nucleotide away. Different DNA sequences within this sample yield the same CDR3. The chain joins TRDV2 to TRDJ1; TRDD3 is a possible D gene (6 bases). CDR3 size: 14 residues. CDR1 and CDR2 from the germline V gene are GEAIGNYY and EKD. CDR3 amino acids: CACDTAGVMDKLIF. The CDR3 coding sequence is TGTGCCTGCGACACTGCTGGGGTGATGGATAAACTCATCTTT.

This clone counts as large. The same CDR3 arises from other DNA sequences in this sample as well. The CDR3 nucleotides read TGTGCCTGTGACACCGTCGCACCGGCGAGGGATGTCGATAAACTCATCTTT. As protein: CACDTVAPARDVDKLIF. V usage is TRDV2 and J usage is TRDJ1, with D tentatively TRDD3 (5 bases). V lost 0 bases and J lost 4, with 20 bases in between. Germline CDR1 is GEAIGNYY and CDR2 is EKD. The CDR3 spans 17 residues.

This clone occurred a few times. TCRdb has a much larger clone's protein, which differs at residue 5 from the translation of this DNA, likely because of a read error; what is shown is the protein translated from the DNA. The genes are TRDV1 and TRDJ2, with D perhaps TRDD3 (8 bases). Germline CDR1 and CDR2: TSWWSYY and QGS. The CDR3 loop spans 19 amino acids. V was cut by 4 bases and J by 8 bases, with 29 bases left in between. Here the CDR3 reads CALGGPLFLRWGTTAQLFF. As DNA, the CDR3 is TGTGCTCTTGGGGGCCCATTGTTCCTACGCTGGGGGACCACGGCACAACTCTTCTTT.

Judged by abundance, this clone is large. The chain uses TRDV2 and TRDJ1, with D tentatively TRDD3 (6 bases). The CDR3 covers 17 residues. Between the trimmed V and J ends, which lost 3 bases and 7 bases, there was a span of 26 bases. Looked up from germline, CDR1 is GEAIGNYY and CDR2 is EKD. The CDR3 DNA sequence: TGTGCCTGTGACTGGTTAGGGGGGGAGCCGAAAGCCCCTAAACTCATCTTT. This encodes CACDWLGGEPKAPKLIF.

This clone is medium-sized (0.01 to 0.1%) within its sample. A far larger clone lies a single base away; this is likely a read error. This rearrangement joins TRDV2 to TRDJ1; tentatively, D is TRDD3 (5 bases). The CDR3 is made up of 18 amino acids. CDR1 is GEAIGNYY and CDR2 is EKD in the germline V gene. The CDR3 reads CARDGLSGAPRYTDKLIF. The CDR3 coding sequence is TGTGCCCGTGACGGATTGTCGGGGGCACCACGGTACACCGATAAACTCATCTTT.

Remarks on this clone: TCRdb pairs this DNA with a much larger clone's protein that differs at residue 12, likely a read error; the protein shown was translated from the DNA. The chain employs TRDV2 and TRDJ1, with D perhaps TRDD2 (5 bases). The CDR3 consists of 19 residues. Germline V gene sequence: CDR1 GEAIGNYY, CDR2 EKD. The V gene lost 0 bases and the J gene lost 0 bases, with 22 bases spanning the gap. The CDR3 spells CACDTVSSDGGPYTDKLIF. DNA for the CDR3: TGTGCCTGTGACACCGTTTCCTCGGACGGCGGGCCTTACACCGATAAACTCATCTTT.

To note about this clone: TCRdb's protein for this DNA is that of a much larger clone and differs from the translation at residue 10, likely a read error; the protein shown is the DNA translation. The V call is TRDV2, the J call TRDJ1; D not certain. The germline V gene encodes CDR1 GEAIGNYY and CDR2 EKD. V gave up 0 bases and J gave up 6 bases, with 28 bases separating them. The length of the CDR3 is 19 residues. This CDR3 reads CACDTIFSTRGPTIHKLIF. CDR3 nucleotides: TGTGCCTGTGACACCATTTTCAGTACTAGGGGCCCCACGATCCATAAACTCATCTTT.

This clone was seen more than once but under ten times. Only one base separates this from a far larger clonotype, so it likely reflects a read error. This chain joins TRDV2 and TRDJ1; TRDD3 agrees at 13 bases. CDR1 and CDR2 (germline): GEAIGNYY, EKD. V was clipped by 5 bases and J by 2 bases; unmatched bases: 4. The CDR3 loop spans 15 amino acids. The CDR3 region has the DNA TGTGCCTGTGCCGAACTGGGGGATACGACCGATAAACTCATCTTT. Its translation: CACAELGDTTDKLIF.

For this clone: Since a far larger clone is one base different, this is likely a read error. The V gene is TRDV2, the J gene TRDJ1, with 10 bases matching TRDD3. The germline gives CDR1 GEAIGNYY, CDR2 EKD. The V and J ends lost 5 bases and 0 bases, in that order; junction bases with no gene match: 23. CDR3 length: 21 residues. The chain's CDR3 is CACGTVPPTFTGGSDTDKLIF. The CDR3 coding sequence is TGTGCCTGTGGCACGGTCCCCCCCACTTTCACTGGGGGATCCGACACCGATAAACTCATCTTT.

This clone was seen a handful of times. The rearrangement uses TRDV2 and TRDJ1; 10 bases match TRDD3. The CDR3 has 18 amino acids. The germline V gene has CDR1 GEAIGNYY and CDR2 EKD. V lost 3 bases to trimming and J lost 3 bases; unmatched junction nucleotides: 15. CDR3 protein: CACDALLGDWPVADKLIF. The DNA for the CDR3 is TGTGCCTGTGACGCCCTACTGGGGGATTGGCCGGTGGCCGATAAACTCATCTTT.

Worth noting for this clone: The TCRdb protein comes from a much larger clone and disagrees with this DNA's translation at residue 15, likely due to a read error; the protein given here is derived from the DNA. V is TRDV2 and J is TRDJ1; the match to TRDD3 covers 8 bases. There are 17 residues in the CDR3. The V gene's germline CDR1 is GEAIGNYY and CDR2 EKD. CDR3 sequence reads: CACNPLGDWPVADKPIF. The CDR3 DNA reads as TGTGCCTGTAACCCTTTGGGGGATTGGCCGGTGGCCGATAAACCCATCTTT.

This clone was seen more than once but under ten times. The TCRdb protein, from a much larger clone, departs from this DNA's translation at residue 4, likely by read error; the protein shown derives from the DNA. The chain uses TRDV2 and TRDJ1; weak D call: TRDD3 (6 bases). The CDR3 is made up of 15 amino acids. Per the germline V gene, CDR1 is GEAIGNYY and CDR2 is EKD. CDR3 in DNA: TGTGCCTGTGGCACCGTTGGGGGGGTGACAAAAGAGCTCATCTTT. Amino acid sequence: CACGTVGGVTKELIF.

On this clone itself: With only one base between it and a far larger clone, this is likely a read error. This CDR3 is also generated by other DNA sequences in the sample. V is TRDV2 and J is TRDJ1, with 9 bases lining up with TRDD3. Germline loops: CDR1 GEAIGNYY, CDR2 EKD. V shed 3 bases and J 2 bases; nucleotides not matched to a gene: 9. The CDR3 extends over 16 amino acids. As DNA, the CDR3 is TGTGCCTGTGACCGACTGGGGGACCGAGAAACCGATAAACTCATCTTT. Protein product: CACDRLGDRETDKLIF.

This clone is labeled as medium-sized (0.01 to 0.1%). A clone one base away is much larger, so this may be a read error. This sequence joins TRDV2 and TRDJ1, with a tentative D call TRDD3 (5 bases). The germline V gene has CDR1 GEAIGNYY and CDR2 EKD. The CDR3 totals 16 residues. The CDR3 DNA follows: TGTGCCCGTGACCCGGCATGGGGACCAGGCCCTCATAAACTCATCTTT. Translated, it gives CARDPAWGPGPHKLIF.

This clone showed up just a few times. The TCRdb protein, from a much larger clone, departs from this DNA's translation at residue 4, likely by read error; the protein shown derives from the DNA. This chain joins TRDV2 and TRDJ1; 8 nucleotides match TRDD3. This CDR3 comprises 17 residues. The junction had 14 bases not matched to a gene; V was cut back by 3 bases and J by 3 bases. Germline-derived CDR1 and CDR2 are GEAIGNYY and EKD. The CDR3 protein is CACDPLGDWPVADKLIF. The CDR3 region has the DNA TGTGCCTGTGACCCTTTGGGGGATTGGCCGGTGGCCGATAAACTCATCTTT.

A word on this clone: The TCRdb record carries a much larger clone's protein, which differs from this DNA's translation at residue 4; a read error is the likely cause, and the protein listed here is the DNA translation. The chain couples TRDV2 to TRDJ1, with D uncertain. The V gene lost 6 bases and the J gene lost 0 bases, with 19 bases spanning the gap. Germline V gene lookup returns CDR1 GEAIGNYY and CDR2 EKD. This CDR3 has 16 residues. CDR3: CACYLIGRRDTDKLIF. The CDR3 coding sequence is TGTGCCTGTTACCTGATCGGGCGCAGGGACACCGATAAACTCATCTTT.

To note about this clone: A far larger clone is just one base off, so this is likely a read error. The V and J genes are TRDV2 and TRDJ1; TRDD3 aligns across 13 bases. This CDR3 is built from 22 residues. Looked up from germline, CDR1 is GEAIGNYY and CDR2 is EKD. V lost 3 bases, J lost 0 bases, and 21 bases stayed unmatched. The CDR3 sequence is CACDAILGDTGTALPYTDKLIF. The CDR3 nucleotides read TGTGCCTGTGACGCTATACTGGGGGATACGGGGACGGCCTTACCGTACACCGATAAACTCATCTTT.

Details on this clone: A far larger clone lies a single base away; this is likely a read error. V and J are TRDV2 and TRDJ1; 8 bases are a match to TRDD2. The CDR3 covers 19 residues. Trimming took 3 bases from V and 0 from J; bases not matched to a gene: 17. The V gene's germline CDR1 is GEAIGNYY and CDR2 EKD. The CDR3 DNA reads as TGTGCCTGTGACGACCTTCCTAACGTCTTGGGCCCTAACACCGATAAACTCATCTTT. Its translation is CACDDLPNVLGPNTDKLIF.

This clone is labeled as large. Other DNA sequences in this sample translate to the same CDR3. Here the CDR3 DNA reads TGTGCCTGTGACAATCTGGGGGATATATTAAAGACCGATAAACTCATCTTT. It specifies CACDNLGDILKTDKLIF. The V and J genes are TRDV2 and TRDJ1, with 10 bases lining up with TRDD3. J lost 2 bases, V lost 2 bases, and 10 bases had no gene match. Germline V CDR1 and CDR2: GEAIGNYY, EKD. This CDR3 is 17 amino acids long.

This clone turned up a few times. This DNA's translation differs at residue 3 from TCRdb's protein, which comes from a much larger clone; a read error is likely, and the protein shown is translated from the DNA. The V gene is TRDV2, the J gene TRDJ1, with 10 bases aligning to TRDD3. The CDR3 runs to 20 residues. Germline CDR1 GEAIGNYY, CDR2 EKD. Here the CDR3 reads CARDTVSGGYATQYTDKLIF. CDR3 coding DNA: TGTGCCCGTGACACCGTTTCCGGGGGATACGCCACCCAGTACACCGATAAACTCATCTTT.

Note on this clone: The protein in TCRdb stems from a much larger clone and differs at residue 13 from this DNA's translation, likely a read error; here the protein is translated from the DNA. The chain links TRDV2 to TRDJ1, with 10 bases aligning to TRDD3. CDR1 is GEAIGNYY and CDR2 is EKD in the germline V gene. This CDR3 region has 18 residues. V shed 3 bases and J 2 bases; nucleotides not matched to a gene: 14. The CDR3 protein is CACDRIHGSGGYTDKLIF. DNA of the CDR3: TGTGCCTGTGACCGCATCCATGGCTCTGGGGGATATACCGATAAACTCATCTTT.

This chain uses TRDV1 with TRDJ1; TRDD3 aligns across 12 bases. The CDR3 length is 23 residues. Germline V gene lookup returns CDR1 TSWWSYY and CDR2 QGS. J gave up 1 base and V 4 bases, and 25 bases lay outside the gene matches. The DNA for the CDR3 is TGTGCTCTTGGGGCTATACCTACCATACTGGGGGATACAGAGATTATGTCCACCGATAAACTCATCTTT. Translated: CALGAIPTILGDTEIMSTDKLIF.

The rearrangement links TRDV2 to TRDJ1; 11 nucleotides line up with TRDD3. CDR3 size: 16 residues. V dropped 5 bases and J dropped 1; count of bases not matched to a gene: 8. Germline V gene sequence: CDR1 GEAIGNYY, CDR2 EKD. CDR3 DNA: TGTGCCTGTGTCGAACTGGGGGATAGTTCCACCGATAAACTCATCTTT. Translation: CACVELGDSSTDKLIF.

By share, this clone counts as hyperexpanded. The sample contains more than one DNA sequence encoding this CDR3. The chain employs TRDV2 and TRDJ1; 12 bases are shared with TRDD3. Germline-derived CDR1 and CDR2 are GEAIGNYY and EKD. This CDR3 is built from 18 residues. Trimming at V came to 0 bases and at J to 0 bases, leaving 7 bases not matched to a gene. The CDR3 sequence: CACDTVELGDTHTDKLIF. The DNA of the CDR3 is TGTGCCTGTGACACCGTGGAACTGGGGGATACACACACCGATAAACTCATCTTT.

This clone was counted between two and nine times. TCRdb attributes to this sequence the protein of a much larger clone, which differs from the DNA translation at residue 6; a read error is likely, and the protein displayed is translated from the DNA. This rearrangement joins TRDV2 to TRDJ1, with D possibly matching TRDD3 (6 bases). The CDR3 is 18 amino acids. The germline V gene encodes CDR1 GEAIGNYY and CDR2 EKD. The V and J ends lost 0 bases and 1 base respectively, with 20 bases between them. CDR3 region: CACDTDGGDPEVTDKLIF. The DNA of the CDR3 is TGTGCCTGTGACACCGATGGGGGTGACCCCGAGGTCACCGATAAACTCATCTTT.